This paragraph reports one TCR beta chain. What it binds is not known. RNA transcripts were the template for amplifying TCR beta CDR3 regions. The HTBI primer set drove a first-round RT-PCR of the TCR CDR3. TCRdb used MiXCR to reprocess the multiplex PCR reads, holding one entry per CDR3 protein. The data contain hundreds of thousands of distinct CDR3 sequences, just under 20% of them singletons. The source of the sample is a study of T cells in Graves' hyperthyroidism and ophthalmopathy. Whole-study context: It was at initial diagnosis, before any treatment, that peripheral blood was collected.

In germline, CDR1 is MNHNS, CDR2 SASEGT. V trimming: 2 bases; J trimming: 8 bases; junction bases outside the gene matches: 13. The CDR3 runs 17 residues. Whole-study results and caveats: Expanded thyroid clonotypes (above 0.001) were mostly also found in blood. A model of 13 V-J features distinguished ophthalmopathy from stable hyperthyroidism. Ophthalmopathy onset followed model prediction by a median about 6.5 months.

The chain carries TRBV6-1 and TRBJ2-2, with 8 bases identical to TRBD2. The sequence derives from a man aged 40-49 years with Graves' ophthalmopathy. Sequencing input: blood. The CDR3 coding sequence is TGTGCCAGCAGTGAACGGCTAGCGGGCCCATATGGTGGGGAGCTGTTTTTT. Its protein is CASSERLAGPYGGELFF.